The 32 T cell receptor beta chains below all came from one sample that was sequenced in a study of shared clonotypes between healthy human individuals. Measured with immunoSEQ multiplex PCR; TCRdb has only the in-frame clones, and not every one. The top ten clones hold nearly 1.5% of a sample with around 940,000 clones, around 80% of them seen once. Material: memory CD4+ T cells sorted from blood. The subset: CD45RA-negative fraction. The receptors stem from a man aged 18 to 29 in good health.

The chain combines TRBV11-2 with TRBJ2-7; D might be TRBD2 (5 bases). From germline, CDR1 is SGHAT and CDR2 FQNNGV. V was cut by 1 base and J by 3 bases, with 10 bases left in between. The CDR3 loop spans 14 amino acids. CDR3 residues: CASSLGPRDYEQYF. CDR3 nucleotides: TGTGCCAGCAGCTTAGGACCCCGGGACTACGAGCAGTACTTC.

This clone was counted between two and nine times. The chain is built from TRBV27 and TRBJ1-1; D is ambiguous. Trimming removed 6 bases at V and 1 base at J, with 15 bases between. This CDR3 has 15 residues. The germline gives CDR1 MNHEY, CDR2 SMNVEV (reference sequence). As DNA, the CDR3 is TGTGCCAGCAGCCCTCCGTTTCGGCGGAACACTGAAGCTTTCTTT. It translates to CASSPPFRRNTEAFF.

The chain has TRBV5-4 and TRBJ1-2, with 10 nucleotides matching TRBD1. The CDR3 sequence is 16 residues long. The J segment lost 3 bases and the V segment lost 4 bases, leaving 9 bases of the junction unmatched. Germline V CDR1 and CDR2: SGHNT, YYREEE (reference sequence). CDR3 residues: CASSAGGQGGDYGYTF. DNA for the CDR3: TGTGCCAGCAGCGCGGGAGGACAGGGGGGAGACTATGGCTACACCTTC.

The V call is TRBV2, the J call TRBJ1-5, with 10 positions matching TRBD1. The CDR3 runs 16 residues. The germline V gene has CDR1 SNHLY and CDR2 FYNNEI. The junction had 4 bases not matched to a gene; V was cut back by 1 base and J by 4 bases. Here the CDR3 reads CASSEETGGANQPQHF. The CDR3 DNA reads TGTGCCAGCAGTGAAGAGACAGGGGGCGCAAATCAGCCCCAGCATTTT. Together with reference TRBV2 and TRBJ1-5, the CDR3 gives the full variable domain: EPEVTQTPSHQVTQMGQEVILRCVPISNHLYFYWYRQILGQKVEFLVSFYNNEISEKSEIFDDQFSVERPDGSNFTLKIRSTKLEDSAMYFCASSEETGGANQPQHFGDGTRLSIL.

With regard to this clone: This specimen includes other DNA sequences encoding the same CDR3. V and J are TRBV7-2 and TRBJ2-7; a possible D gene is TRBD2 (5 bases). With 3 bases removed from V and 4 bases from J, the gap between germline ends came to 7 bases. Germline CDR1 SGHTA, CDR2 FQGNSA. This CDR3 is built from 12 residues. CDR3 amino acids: CASSFSGYEQYF. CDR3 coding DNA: TGTGCCAGCAGCTTTTCGGGATACGAGCAGTACTTC.

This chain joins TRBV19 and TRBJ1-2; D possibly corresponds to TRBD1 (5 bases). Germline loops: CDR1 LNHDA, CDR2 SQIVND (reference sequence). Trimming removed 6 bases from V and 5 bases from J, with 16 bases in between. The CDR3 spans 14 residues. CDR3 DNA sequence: TGTGCCAGTAGCGACGGAGGGACGGTTTATGGCTACACCTTC. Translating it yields CASSDGGTVYGYTF.

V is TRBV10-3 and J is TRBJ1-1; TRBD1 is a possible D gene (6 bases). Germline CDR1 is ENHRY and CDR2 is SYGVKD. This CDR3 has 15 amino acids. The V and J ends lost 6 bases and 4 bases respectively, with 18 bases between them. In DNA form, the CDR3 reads TGTGCCATCAGCGCTACAGGGCCCATCCTCACTGAAGCTTTCTTT. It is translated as CAISATGPILTEAFF.

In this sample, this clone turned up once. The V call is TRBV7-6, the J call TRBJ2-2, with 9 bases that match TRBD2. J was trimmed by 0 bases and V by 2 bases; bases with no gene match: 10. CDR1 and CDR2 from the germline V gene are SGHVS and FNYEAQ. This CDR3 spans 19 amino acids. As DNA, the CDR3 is TGTGCCAGCAGCTTAACGGTTAGCGGGGGTGGTACGAACACCGGGGAGCTGTTTTTT. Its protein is CASSLTVSGGGTNTGELFF.

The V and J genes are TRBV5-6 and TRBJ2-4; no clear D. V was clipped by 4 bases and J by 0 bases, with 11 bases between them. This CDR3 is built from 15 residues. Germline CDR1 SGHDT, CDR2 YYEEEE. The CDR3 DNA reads TGTGCCAGCAGCAGAGATACTATAGCCAAAAACATTCAGTACTTC. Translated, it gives CASSRDTIAKNIQYF.

The DNA for the CDR3 is TGTGCCAGCGACCCTAGCGGGGTCTCCTACGAGCAGTACTTC. Translation: CASDPSGVSYEQYF. V usage is TRBV19 and J usage is TRBJ2-7, with 9 bases matching TRBD2. V gave up 9 bases and J gave up 0 bases; unmatched junction bases: 6. The length of the CDR3 is 14 residues. The germline gives CDR1 LNHDA, CDR2 SQIVND (reference sequence). The complete variable domain, with remaining parts taken from reference TRBV19 and TRBJ2-7, reads DGGITQSPKYLFRKEGQNVTLSCEQNLNHDAMYWYRQDPGQGLRLIYYSQIVNDFQKGDIAEGYSVSREKKESFPLTVTSAQKNPTAFYLCASDPSGVSYEQYFGPGTRLTVT.

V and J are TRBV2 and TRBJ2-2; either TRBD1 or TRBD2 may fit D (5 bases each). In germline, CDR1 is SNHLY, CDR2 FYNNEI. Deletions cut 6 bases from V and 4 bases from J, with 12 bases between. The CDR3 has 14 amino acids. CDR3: CASRDAGSTGELFF. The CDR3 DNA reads TGTGCCAGCAGAGACGCAGGGAGCACCGGGGAGCTGTTTTTT.

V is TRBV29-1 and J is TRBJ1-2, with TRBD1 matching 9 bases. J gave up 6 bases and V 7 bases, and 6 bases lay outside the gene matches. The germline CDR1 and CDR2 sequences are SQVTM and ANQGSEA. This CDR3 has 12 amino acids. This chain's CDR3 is CSAWTGDNGYTF. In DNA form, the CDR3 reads TGCAGCGCCTGGACAGGGGACAATGGCTACACCTTC.

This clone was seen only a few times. CDR3 in DNA: TGTGCAAGTCGCTTAGAGGGCGGGAGGGCCCCGAATGAGCAGTTCTTC. This gives the protein CASRLEGGRAPNEQFF. This rearrangement joins TRBV12-2 to TRBJ2-1; the tabulated D call, TRBD2, remains unverified against the DNA. TRBV12-2 is tagged as a pseudogene. CDR3 length: 16 residues.

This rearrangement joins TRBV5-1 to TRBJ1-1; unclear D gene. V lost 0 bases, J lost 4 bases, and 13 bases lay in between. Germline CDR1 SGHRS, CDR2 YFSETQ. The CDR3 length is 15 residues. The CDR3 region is CASSLVSSSSTEAFF. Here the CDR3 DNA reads TGCGCCAGCAGCTTGGTCTCCTCAAGTTCCACTGAAGCTTTCTTT.

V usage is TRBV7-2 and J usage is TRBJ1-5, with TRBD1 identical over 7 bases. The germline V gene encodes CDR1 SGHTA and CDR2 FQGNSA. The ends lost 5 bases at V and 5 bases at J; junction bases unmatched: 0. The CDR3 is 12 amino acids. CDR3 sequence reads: CASSQGDQPQHF. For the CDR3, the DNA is TGTGCCAGCAGCCAGGGGGATCAGCCCCAGCATTTT.

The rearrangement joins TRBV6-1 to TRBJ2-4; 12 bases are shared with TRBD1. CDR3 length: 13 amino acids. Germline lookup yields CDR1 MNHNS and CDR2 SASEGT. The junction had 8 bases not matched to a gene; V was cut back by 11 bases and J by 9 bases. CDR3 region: CAARDRGLIIQYF. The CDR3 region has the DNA TGTGCCGCAAGGGACAGGGGGCTTATCATTCAGTACTTC.

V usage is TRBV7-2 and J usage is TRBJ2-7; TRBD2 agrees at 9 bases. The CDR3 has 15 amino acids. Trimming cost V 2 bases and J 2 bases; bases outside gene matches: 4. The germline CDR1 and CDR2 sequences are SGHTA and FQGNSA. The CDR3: CASSLPAGGAYEQYF. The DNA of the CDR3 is TGTGCCAGCAGCTTACCAGCGGGAGGCGCCTACGAGCAGTACTTC.

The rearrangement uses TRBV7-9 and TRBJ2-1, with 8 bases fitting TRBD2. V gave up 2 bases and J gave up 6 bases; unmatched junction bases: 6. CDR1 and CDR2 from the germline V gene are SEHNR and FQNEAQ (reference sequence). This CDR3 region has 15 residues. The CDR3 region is CASSLSSGPTNEQFF. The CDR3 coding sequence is TGTGCCAGCAGCTTATCTAGCGGGCCGACCAATGAGCAGTTCTTC.

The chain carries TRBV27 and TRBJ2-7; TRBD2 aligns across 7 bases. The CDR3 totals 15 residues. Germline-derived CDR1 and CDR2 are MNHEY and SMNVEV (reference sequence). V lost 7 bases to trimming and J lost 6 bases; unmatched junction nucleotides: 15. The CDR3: CASKSPERGRPEQYF. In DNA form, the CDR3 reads TGTGCCAGCAAATCCCCCGAGCGGGGACGACCCGAGCAGTACTTC.

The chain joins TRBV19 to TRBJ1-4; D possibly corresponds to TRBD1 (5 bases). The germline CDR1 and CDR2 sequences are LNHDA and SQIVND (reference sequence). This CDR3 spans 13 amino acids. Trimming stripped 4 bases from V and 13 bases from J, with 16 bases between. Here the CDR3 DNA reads TGTGCCAGTAGTAGCTCCGGGACGAGTAGACTGTTTTTT. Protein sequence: CASSSSGTSRLFF.

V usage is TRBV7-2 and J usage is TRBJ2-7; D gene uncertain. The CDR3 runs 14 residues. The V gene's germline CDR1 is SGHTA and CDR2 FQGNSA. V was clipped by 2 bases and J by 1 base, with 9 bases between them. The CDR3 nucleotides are TGTGCCAGCAGCTTAAAAGGACCATCCTACGAGCAGTACTTC. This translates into CASSLKGPSYEQYF.

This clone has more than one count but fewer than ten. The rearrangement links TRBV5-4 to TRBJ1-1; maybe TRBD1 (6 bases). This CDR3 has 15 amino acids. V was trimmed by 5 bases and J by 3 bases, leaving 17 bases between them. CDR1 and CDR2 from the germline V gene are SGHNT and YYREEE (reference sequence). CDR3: CASSYLTGADTEAFF. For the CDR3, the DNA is TGTGCCAGCAGTTACTTGACGGGGGCAGACACTGAAGCTTTCTTT. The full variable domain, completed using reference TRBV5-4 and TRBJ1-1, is ETGVTQSPTHLIKTRGQQVTLRCSSQSGHNTVSWYQQALGQGPQFIFQYYREEENGRGNFPPRFSGLQFPNYSSELNVNALELDDSALYLCASSYLTGADTEAFFGQGTRLTVV.

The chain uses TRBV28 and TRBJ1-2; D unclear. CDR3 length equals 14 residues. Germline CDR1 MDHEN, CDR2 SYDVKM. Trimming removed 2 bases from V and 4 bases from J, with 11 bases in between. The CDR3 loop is CASSLSVPGYGYTF. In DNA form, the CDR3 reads TGTGCCAGCAGTTTAAGTGTCCCTGGCTATGGCTACACCTTC.

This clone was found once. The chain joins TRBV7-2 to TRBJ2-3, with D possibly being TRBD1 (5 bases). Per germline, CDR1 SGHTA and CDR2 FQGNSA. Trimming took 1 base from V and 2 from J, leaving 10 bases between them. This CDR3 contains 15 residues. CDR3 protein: CASSLDRTNTDTQYF. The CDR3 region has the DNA TGTGCCAGCAGCTTAGATAGGACAAACACAGATACGCAGTATTTT.

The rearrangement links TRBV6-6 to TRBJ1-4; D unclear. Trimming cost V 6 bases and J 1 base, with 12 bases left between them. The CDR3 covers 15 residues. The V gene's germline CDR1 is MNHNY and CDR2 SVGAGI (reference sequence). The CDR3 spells CASRAWVGTNEKLFF. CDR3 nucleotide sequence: TGTGCCAGCAGGGCTTGGGTAGGAACTAATGAAAAACTGTTTTTT.

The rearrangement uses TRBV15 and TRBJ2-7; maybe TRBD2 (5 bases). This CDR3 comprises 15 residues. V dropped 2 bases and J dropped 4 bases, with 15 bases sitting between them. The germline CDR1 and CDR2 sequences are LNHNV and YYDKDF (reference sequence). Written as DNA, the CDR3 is TGTGCCACCAGCAGACCGGACTCCGCGCGGTACGAGCAGTACTTC. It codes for CATSRPDSARYEQYF.

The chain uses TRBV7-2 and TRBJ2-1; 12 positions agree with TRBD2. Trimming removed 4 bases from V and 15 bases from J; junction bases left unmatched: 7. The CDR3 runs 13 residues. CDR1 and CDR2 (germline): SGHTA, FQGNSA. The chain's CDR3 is CASSSRLAGVLFF. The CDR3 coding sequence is TGTGCCAGCAGCTCGCGACTAGCGGGAGTATTGTTCTTC.

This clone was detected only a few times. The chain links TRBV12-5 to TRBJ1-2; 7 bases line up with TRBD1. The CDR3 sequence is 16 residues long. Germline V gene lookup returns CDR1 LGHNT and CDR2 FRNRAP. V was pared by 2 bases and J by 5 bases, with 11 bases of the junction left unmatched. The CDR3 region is CASGLRDRSSEYGYTF. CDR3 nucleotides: TGTGCTAGTGGTTTGCGGGACAGATCTTCAGAGTATGGCTACACCTTC.

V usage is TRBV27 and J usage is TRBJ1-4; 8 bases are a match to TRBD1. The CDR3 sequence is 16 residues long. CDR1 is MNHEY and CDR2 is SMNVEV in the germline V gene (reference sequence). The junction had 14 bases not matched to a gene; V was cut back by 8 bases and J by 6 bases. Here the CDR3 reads CASGPDRAMTDEKLFF. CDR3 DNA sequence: TGTGCCAGCGGCCCGGACAGGGCAATGACGGATGAAAAACTGTTTTTT.

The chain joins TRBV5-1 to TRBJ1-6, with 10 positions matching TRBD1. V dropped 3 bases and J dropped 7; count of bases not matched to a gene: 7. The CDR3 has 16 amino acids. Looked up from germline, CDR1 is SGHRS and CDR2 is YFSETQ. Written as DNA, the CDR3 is TGCGCCAGCAGCTCGGGGACAGGGGAAAAGAATTCACCCCTCCACTTT. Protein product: CASSSGTGEKNSPLHF.

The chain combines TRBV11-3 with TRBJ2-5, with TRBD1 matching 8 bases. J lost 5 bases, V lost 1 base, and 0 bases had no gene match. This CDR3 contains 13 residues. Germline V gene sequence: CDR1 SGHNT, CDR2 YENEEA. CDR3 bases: TGTGCCAGCAGCTTAGGACAGGGGGAGACCCAGTACTTC. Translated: CASSLGQGETQYF.

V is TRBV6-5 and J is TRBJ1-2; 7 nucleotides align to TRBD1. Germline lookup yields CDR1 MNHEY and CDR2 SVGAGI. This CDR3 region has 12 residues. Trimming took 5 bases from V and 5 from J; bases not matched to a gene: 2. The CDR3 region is CASSEQGYGYTF. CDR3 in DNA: TGTGCCAGCAGTGAACAGGGGTATGGCTACACCTTC.